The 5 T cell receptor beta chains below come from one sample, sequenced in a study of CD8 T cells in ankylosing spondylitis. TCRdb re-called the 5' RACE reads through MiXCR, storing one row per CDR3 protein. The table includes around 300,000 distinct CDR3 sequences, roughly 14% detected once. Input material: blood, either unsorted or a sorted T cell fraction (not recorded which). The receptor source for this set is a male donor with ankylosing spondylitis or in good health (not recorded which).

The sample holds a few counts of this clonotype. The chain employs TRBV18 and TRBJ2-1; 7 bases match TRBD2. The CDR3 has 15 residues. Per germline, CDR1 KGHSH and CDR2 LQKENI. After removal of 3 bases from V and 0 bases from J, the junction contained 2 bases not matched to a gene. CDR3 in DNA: TGTGCCAGCTCACCCAGCGGGAACTCCTACAATGAGCAGTTCTTC. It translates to CASSPSGNSYNEQFF.

In nucleotides, the CDR3 is TGCAGTGGGGGGATTGGGGAGACCCAGTACTTC. Amino acids: CSGGIGETQYF. The chain couples TRBV20-1 to TRBJ2-5; D is possibly TRBD1 or TRBD2 (5 bases each). This CDR3 comprises 11 residues. CDR1 and CDR2 from the germline V gene are DFQATT and SNEGSKA (reference sequence). V was clipped by 7 bases and J by 5 bases, with 11 bases between them.

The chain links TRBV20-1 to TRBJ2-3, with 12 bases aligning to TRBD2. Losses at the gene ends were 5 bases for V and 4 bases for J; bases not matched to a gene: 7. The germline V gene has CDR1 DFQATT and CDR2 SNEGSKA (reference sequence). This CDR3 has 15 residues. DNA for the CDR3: TGCAGTGCTCCGACTAGCGGGAGTGCGGCAGATACGCAGTATTTT. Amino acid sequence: CSAPTSGSAADTQYF.

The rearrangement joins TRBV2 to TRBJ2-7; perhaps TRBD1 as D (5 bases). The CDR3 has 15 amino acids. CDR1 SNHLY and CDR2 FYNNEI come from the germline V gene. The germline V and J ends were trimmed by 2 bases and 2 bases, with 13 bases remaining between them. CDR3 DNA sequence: TGTGCCAGCAGTGAATCGGACAAGGGTCCCTACGAGCAGTACTTC. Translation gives CASSESDKGPYEQYF.

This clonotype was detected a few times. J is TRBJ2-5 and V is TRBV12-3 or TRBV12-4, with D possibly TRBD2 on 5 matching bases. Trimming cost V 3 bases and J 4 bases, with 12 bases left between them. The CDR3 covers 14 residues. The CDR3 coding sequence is TGTGCCAGCAGTTTTGTTGGAGGCGGAGAGACCCAGTACTTC. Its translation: CASSFVGGGETQYF.